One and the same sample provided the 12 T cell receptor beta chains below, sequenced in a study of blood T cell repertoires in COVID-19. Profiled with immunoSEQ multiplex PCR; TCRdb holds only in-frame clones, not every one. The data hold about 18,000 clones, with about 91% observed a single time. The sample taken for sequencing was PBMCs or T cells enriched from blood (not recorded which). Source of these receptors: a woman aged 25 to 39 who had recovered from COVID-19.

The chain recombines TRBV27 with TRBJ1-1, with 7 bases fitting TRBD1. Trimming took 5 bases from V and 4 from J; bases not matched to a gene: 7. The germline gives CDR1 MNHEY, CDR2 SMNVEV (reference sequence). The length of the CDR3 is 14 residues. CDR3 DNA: TGTGCCAGCAGTGCTGACAGGGCGGGCACTGAAGCTTTCTTT. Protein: CASSADRAGTEAFF.

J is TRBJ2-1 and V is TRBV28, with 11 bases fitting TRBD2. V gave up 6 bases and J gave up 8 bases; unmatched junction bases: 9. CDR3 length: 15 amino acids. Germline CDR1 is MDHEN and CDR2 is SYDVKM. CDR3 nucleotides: TGTGCCAGCAGCCTTAGCGGGGGGGGAAGGGATGAGCAGTTCTTC. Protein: CASSLSGGGRDEQFF.

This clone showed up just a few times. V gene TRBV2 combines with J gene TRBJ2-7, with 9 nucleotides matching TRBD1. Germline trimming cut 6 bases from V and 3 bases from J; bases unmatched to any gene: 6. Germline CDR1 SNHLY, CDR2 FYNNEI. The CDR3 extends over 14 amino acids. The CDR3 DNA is TGTGCCAGCAGGGGGACAGGGTCGGGCTACGAGCAGTACTTC. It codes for CASRGTGSGYEQYF.

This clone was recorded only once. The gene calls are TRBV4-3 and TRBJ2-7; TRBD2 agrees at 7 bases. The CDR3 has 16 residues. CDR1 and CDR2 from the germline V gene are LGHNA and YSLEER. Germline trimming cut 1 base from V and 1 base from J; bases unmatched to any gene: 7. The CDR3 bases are TGCGCCAGCAGCCAAGGGGGAGGGTTTGATTCCTACGAGCAGTACTTC. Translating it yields CASSQGGGFDSYEQYF.

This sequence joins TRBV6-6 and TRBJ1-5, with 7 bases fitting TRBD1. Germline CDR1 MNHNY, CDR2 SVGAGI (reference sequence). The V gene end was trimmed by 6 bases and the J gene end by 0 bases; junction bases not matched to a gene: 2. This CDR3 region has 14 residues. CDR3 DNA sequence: TGTGCCAGCAGGGGACAGTATAGCAATCAGCCCCAGCATTTT. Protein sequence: CASRGQYSNQPQHF.

The CDR3 nucleotides read TGTGCCAGCAGCGACAGCTCCTACGAGCAGTACTTC. Translated: CASSDSSYEQYF. This chain uses TRBV9 with TRBJ2-7; D gene uncertain. The germline V and J ends were trimmed by 3 bases and 0 bases, with 4 bases remaining between them. Looked up from germline, CDR1 is SGDLS and CDR2 is YYNGEE. The CDR3 totals 12 residues.

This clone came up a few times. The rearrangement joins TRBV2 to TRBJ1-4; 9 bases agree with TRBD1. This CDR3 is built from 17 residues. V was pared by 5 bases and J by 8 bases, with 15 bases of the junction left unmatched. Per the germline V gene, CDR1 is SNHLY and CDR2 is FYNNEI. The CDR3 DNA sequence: TGTGCCAGCAGTTCCGGGACAGGGATCGCCCCCGACGAAAAACTGTTTTTT. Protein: CASSSGTGIAPDEKLFF.

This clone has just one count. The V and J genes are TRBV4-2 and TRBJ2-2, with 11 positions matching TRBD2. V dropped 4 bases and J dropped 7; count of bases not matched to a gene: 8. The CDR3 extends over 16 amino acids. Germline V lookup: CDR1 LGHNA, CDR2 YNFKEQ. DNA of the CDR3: TGTGCCAGCAGCCCCGATAGCGGGGGGGCCTTCGGGGAGCTGTTTTTT. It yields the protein CASSPDSGGAFGELFF.

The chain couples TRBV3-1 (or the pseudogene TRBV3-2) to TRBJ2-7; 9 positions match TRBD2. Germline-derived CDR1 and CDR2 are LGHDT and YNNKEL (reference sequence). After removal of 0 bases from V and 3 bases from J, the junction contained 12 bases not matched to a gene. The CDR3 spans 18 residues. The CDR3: CASSQDLPSGALNYEQYF. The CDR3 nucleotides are TGTGCCAGCAGCCAAGATTTGCCTAGCGGGGCCCTTAACTACGAGCAGTACTTC.

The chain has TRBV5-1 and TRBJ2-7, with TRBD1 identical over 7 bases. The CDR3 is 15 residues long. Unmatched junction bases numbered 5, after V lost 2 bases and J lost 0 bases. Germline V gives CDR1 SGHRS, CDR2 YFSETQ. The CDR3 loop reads CASSLFRDSSYEQYF. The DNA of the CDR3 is TGCGCCAGCAGCTTATTCCGGGACAGCTCCTACGAGCAGTACTTC.

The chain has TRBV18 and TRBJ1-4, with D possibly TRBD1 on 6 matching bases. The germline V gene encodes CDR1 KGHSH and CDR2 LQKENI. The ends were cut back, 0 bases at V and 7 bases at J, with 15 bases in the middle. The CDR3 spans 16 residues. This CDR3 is CASSPPSSRGIEKLFF. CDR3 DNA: TGTGCCAGCTCACCACCGTCGTCGAGGGGGATTGAAAAACTGTTTTTT.

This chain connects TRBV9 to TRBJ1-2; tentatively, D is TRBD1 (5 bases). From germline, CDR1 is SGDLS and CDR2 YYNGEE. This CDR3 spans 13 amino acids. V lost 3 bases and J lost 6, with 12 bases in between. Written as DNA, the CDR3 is TGTGCCAGCAGCGATCAGGGAACTAATGGCTACACCTTC. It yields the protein CASSDQGTNGYTF.